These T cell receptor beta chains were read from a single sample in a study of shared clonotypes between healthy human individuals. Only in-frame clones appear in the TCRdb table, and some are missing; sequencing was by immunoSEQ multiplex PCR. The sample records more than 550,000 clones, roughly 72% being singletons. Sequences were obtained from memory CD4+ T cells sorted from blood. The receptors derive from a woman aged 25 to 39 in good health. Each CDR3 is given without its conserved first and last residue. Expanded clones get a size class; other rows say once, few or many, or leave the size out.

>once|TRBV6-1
ATQAGQNTEAF
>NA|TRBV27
ASSLNWWGGTEAF
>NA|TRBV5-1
ASSLVAGQTETQY
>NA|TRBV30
AWSAALNTEAF
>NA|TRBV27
ASSQRTETQY
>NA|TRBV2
ASGGTGGEKLF
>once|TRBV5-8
ASSLNPNQPQH
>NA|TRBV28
ASSTRTGPSNQPQH
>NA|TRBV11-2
ASSLVWGPQGSYEQY
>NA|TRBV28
ASIGQNTYNEQF
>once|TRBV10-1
ASSTSGRDNEQF
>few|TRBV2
ASTETGRNQPQH
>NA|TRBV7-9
ASSLRTPNEQF
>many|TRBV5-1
ASSWPRTGEFDYGYT
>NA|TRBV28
ASSLSGQGIYSGNQPQH
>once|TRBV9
ASSPDPGQVTSGANVLT
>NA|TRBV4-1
ASSQIIHFRGGEETQY
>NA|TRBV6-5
ASSALQGQSYEQY
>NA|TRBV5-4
ASSSSGKETQY
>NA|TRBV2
ASKVQDPNQPQH
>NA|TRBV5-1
ASRPSPANEKLF
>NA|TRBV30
AWRTTGGWGSYEQY
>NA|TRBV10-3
ATSGSITDTQY
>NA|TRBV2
ASSSTSGRESTQY
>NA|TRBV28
ASSSASGFYEQY
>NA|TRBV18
ASSPGTGTTTEAF
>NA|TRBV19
ASSIAAGGLDTQY
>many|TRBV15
ATSRAVGTGAVEQY
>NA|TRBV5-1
ASGYSGTQQETQY
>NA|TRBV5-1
ASSLGTSGRFRWDEQY
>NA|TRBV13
ASSPYQAGTEAF
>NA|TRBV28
ASREYGTDTQY
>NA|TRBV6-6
ASRTQENYGYT
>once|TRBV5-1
ASSLAQGFGLTRNTGELF
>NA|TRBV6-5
ASSLGGGGQPQH
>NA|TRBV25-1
ASSEQEAYSPLH
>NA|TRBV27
ASSLQGRPETQY
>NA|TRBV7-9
ATGQGAVAGNTIY
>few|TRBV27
ASSSPTRGRGNEKLF
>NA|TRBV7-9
ASSPRGRGNYEQY
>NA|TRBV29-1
SVSSRSETHRSGFTDTQY
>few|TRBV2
ASSKTDQPQH
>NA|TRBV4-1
ASSQDMRDTTWGDTQY
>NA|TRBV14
ASSSPPGQGRGNTEAF
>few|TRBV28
ASRGHPGAF